Detailed here is one TCR beta chain. Its specificity is unknown. Via MiXCR, TCRdb re-called the 5' RACE reads, giving one row per CDR3 protein. This sample yields some 130,000 distinct CDR3 sequences, of which around 27% are seen a single time; approximately 25% belongs to the top ten. These data originate in a study of T-cell memory formation after mild COVID-19. Trimming removed 1 base at V and 3 bases at J, with 19 bases between. In germline, CDR1 is LGHNA, CDR2 YSLEER. The length of the CDR3 is 17 residues. Study-wide points: The study found contracting CD4+ clones mainly in CM and EM and contracting CD8+ clones in EMRA.

This chain links TRBV4-3 with TRBJ2-7; a weak D match, TRBD1 (5 bases). The sample taken for sequencing was PBMCs or a T cell subset sorted from them (not recorded which). This clonotype originated in an adult woman who had mild COVID-19 (a few samples of this study predate the infection). Cell type and time point are not known. The CDR3 spells CASSQGGDTGYHYEQYF. For the CDR3, the DNA is TGCGCCAGCAGCCAAGGGGGTGATACAGGATACCACTACGAGCAGTACTTC.